This T cell receptor beta chain was retrieved from a study of T cell responses to AZD1222 COVID-19 vaccine. Broader study findings: Most donors were white British and more were female, and clonal diversity was possibly underestimated. No day 14 peak samples; only post-peak repertoires were characterized.

The method was immunoSEQ multiplex PCR; TCRdb's version includes in-frame clones alone and lacks a portion of them. Among tens of thousands of clones, over 75% were seen once, and the ten largest hold about 16%. Per germline, CDR1 SGHAT and CDR2 FQNNGV. The V end was cut by 5 bases, the J end by 7 bases, with 21 bases between. The length of the CDR3 is 15 residues. This clone is deemed medium-sized. Antigen specificity is unknown. The sample here was peripheral blood, taken on day 0 of AZD1222 vaccination. The chain joins TRBV11-2 to TRBJ2-7; D tentatively fits TRBD1 or TRBD2 (6 bases each). The receptor comes from an adult in good health. Here the CDR3 reads CASSPQGGQGREQYF. CDR3 bases: TGTGCCAGCAGCCCCCAGGGCGGTCAGGGGAGGGAGCAGTACTTC.